The 13 T cell receptor beta chains in this list originate from one sample, sequenced in a study of shared clonotypes between healthy human individuals. Naive CD8 cells lacked CD45RO, underwent positive selection for CCR7 and left out terminally differentiated effector memory CD45RA+ cells. Generated by immunoSEQ multiplex PCR, the TCRdb table keeps only in-frame clones and is missing some. The repertoire includes more than 550,000 clones, around 90% of them detected once, and approximately 24% sits in the top ten. What was sequenced was naive CD8+ T cells sorted from blood. The receptors come from a man younger than 40 in good health.

The V and J genes are TRBV7-9 and TRBJ1-1, with no clear D. V was trimmed by 5 bases and J by 1 base, leaving 14 bases between them. Germline CDR1 SEHNR, CDR2 FQNEAQ (reference sequence). CDR3 length: 15 amino acids. The CDR3 sequence: CASSPDGNPNTEAFF. CDR3 nucleotides: TGTGCCAGCAGCCCCGACGGAAACCCGAACACTGAAGCTTTCTTT.

The chain uses TRBV30 and TRBJ2-7; 12 bases align to TRBD1. The CDR3 loop spans 12 amino acids. The germline V gene has CDR1 GTSNPN and CDR2 SVGIG (reference sequence). V was pared by 7 bases and J by 6 bases, with 4 bases of the junction left unmatched. The CDR3 loop reads CALRDRGREQYF. The CDR3 DNA reads as TGTGCCTTACGGGACAGGGGGCGCGAGCAGTACTTC. Together with reference TRBV30 and TRBJ2-7, the CDR3 gives the full variable domain: SQTIHQWPATLVQPVGSPLSLECTVEGTSNPNLYWYRQAAGRGLQLLFYSVGIGQISSEVPQNLSASRPQDRQFILSSKKLLLSDSGFYLCALRDRGREQYFGPGTRLTVT.

This clone occurred once. The V and J genes are TRBV29-1 and TRBJ2-1; either TRBD1 or TRBD2 may supply D (5 bases each). CDR1 SQVTM and CDR2 ANQGSEA come from the germline V gene. The CDR3 runs 14 residues. V lost 4 bases to trimming and J lost 1 base, with 11 bases between them. CDR3 DNA sequence: TGCAGCGTTGCGGGACGGTTTTCCTACAATGAGCAGTTCTTC. Amino acid sequence: CSVAGRFSYNEQFF.

CDR3 residues: CASSDRNRRDLGEQYF. Here the CDR3 DNA reads TGTGCCAGCAGCGATCGTAACAGGAGGGATCTCGGCGAGCAGTACTTC. This chain connects TRBV5-4 to TRBJ2-7, with D tentatively TRBD2 (6 bases). The CDR3 has 16 residues. In germline, CDR1 is SGHNT, CDR2 YYREEE (reference sequence). V lost 4 bases and J lost 6, with 23 bases in between.

The V and J genes are TRBV7-9 and TRBJ2-3; 7 positions match TRBD2. Germline values: CDR1 SEHNR, CDR2 FQNEAQ (reference sequence). The CDR3 consists of 13 residues. J lost 4 bases, V lost 4 bases, and 2 bases had no gene match. The CDR3: CASSSGGSDTQYF. The CDR3 bases are TGTGCCAGCAGCTCGGGGGGATCAGATACGCAGTATTTT.

The chain has TRBV29-1 and TRBJ1-1; maybe TRBD1 (6 bases). The germline V gene has CDR1 SQVTM and CDR2 ANQGSEA. The CDR3 is 10 residues long. Trimming stripped 5 bases from V and 8 bases from J, with 9 bases between. The CDR3 loop reads CSVWTVEAFF. CDR3 bases: TGCAGCGTTTGGACAGTCGAAGCTTTCTTT. The variable domain in full, completed from reference TRBV29-1 and TRBJ1-1, reads SAVISQKPSRDICQRGTSLTIQCQVDSQVTMMFWYRQQPGQSLTLIATANQGSEATYESGFVIDKFPISRPNLTFSTLTVSNMSPEDSSIYLCSVWTVEAFFGQGTRLTVV.

The rearrangement uses TRBV12-5 and TRBJ1-1; possibly TRBD1 for D (6 bases). The germline gives CDR1 LGHNT, CDR2 FRNRAP. The CDR3 has 14 residues. V lost 5 bases and J lost 6, with 16 bases in between. CDR3 sequence reads: CASGPGQTFAEAFF. The CDR3, as DNA: TGTGCTAGTGGTCCCGGACAGACTTTCGCTGAAGCTTTCTTT.

This chain links TRBV27 with TRBJ1-1, with D unresolved. V gave up 3 bases and J gave up 2 bases, with 7 bases separating them. Germline V gene sequence: CDR1 MNHEY, CDR2 SMNVEV (reference sequence). The CDR3 runs 13 residues. The CDR3 loop is CASSLARNTEAFF. Here the CDR3 DNA reads TGTGCCAGCAGTTTGGCCAGAAACACTGAAGCTTTCTTT.

In this sample, this clone turned up once. The rearrangement links TRBV5-4 to TRBJ2-1; D possibly corresponds to TRBD2 (5 bases). V was trimmed by 0 bases and J by 6 bases, leaving 13 bases between them. The length of the CDR3 is 15 residues. From germline, CDR1 is SGHNT and CDR2 YYREEE (reference sequence). The CDR3 DNA reads as TGTGCCAGCAGCTTGGTGGAATCTAGCTCCAATGAGCAGTTCTTC. It encodes CASSLVESSSNEQFF.

Regarding this clone: Other DNA sequences within the sample encode an identical CDR3. The chain joins TRBV9 to TRBJ2-7; D may match TRBD1 or TRBD2 (5 bases each). The ends were cut back, 0 bases at V and 1 base at J, with 8 bases in the middle. Germline V CDR1 and CDR2: SGDLS, YYNGEE. This CDR3 is built from 14 residues. The DNA for the CDR3 is TGTGCCAGCAGCGTAGGGGACGGGTCCTACGAGCAGTACTTC. Protein product: CASSVGDGSYEQYF.

The chain combines TRBV28 with TRBJ2-1; D might be TRBD1 (5 bases). The CDR3 consists of 12 residues. Looked up from germline, CDR1 is MDHEN and CDR2 is SYDVKM. CDR3: CPKGRGRDEQFF. For the CDR3, the DNA is TGTCCAAAAGGAAGGGGCCGTGATGAGCAGTTCTTC. The full variable domain, with the rest looked up from reference TRBV28 and TRBJ2-1, is DVKVTQSSRYLVKRTGEKVFLECVQDMDHENMFWYRQDPGLGLRLIYFSYDVKMKEKGDIPEGYSVSREKKERFSLILESASTNQTSMYLCPKGRGRDEQFFGPGTRLTVL.

CDR3 amino acids: CSVEFTGIFGYTF. CDR3 DNA sequence: TGCAGCGTTGAGTTCACCGGGATATTTGGCTACACCTTC. The J gene is TRBJ1-2, the V gene TRBV29-1; D not resolved. The CDR3 totals 13 residues. V was clipped by 3 bases and J by 7 bases, with 15 bases between them. CDR1 and CDR2 (germline): SQVTM, ANQGSEA.

The chain recombines TRBV7-9 with TRBJ2-2, with D possibly called TRBD1 or TRBD2 (5 bases each). This CDR3 contains 14 residues. Germline lookup yields CDR1 SEHNR and CDR2 FQNEAQ (reference sequence). V was pared by 6 bases and J by 1 base, with 9 bases between. CDR3 nucleotides: TGTGCCAGCAGGGGGGAATTGAACACCGGGGAGCTGTTTTTT. Translated: CASRGELNTGELFF.